Each of the 11 T cell receptor beta chains below was sequenced from the same sample in a study of T-cell reconstitution after alpha-beta-depleted transplantation in children. Construction of the TCRbeta library involved unique molecular identifiers. Using its own MiXCR run on the PCR reads, TCRdb lists one record per CDR3 protein. The sample has about 240,000 distinct CDR3 sequences; about 25% are singletons. The material was PBMCs, obtained before TCRalphabeta/CD19-depleted stem cell transplant. These receptors were obtained from a girl aged 2 to 10 with Fanconi anemia, due to receive a stem cell transplant.

CDR3 sequence (DNA): TGTGCCACCAGCTCCCACCGGACAGAGCAAGAGACCCAGTACTTC. Translating it yields CATSSHRTEQETQYF. The J gene is TRBJ2-5, the V gene TRBV15; tentatively, D is TRBD1 (6 bases). Trimming took off 5 bases at V and 2 bases at J, with 15 bases between the two ends. The length of the CDR3 is 15 residues. Germline CDR1 and CDR2: LNHNV and YYDKDF (reference sequence).

There are many counts of this clonotype. V gene TRBV4-1 combines with J gene TRBJ2-7; D may be TRBD1 or TRBD2 (5 bases each). The CDR3 consists of 16 residues. The germline CDR1 and CDR2 sequences are MGHRA and YSYEKL. Between the trimmed V and J ends, which lost 0 bases and 3 bases, there was a span of 15 bases. The CDR3 loop reads CASSQDRDGGIYEQYF. The CDR3 DNA reads TGCGCCAGCAGCCAAGATCGGGACGGCGGCATCTACGAGCAGTACTTC.

The chain links TRBV6-1 to TRBJ2-1; D unclear. V lost 2 bases to trimming and J lost 3 bases, with 17 bases between them. The CDR3 consists of 17 residues. Germline V gives CDR1 MNHNS, CDR2 SASEGT. This chain's CDR3 is CASSENGRWTGYNEQFF. CDR3 coding DNA: TGTGCCAGCAGTGAAAACGGTAGGTGGACCGGCTACAATGAGCAGTTCTTC.

V gene TRBV29-1 combines with J gene TRBJ2-7; perhaps TRBD2 as D (5 bases). In germline, CDR1 is SQVTM, CDR2 ANQGSEA. V was trimmed by 4 bases and J by 3 bases, leaving 16 bases between them. The CDR3 is made up of 14 amino acids. CDR3 nucleotides: TGCAGCGTTGGGACTGGGGTCTGGGTCTACGAGCAGTACTTC. Translated, it gives CSVGTGVWVYEQYF.

This clonotype was recorded many times. CDR3 bases: TGTGCCAGCAGCTCACGAAACGACAGCTCTGGAAACACCATATATTTT. It codes for CASSSRNDSSGNTIYF. This chain joins TRBV7-4 and TRBJ1-3, with TRBD1 as a possible D gene (5 bases). V was cut by 4 bases and J by 0 bases, with 13 bases left in between. The length of the CDR3 is 16 residues. Germline lookup yields CDR1 SGHVT and CDR2 SQSDAQ.

This clonotype was seen ten or more times. The chain recombines TRBV6-5 with TRBJ2-7; 9 bases agree with TRBD1. Germline CDR1 reads MNHEY; CDR2 reads SVGAGI. V lost 4 bases and J lost 6; bases outside the gene matches: 7. The CDR3 sequence is 14 residues long. CDR3 nucleotides: TGTGCCAGCAGTTCGTCCGGGACAGGGACCGAGCAGTACTTC. Translated, it gives CASSSSGTGTEQYF.

The rearrangement links TRBV28 to TRBJ1-3; D unclear. The CDR3 has 15 amino acids. Trimming removed 7 bases from V and 0 bases from J, with 13 bases in between. Germline V gives CDR1 MDHEN, CDR2 SYDVKM. The CDR3 is CASIFDADSGNTIYF. The CDR3 DNA is TGTGCCAGCATTTTTGACGCTGACTCTGGAAACACCATATATTTT.

At least ten counts were recorded for this clonotype. This chain connects TRBV20-1 to TRBJ2-5; the D is unclear. The CDR3 is made up of 16 amino acids. Germline assignment: CDR1 DFQATT and CDR2 SNEGSKA (reference sequence). The ends were cut back, 6 bases at V and 3 bases at J, with 23 bases in the middle. The DNA of the CDR3 is TGCAGTGCCACTATCCTGGACCGATGGCTCGAAGAGACCCAGTACTTC. The encoded protein is CSATILDRWLEETQYF.

Concerning this clonotype: A read error may explain this, as a much larger clone is one base away. CDR3 region: CASSWPSRNYGQYF. The CDR3 DNA reads TGTGCCAGCAGTTGGCCTAGCCGAAACTACGGGCAGTACTTC. This rearrangement joins TRBV6-2 or TRBV6-3 to TRBJ2-7, with a possible D match to TRBD2 (5 bases). CDR3 length: 14 residues. The V gene's germline CDR1 is MNHEY and CDR2 SVGEGT.

This clonotype was recorded at least ten times. The J gene is TRBJ2-7, the V gene TRBV29-1; D possibly corresponds to TRBD1 (7 bases). Germline loops: CDR1 SQVTM, CDR2 ANQGSEA. CDR3 length: 16 residues. V was shortened by 6 bases and J by 1 base, with 22 bases between the two germline ends. CDR3 residues: CSVERQGGFGSYEQYF. The CDR3 DNA reads TGCAGCGTCGAAAGACAGGGAGGCTTCGGGTCCTACGAGCAGTACTTC.

The table lists this clonotype with many counts. This rearrangement joins TRBV12-3 or TRBV12-4 to TRBJ2-7; TRBD2 might be the D (5 bases). Trimming stripped 3 bases from V and 2 bases from J, with 11 bases between. This CDR3 is built from 14 residues. The CDR3 region has the DNA TGTGCCAGCAGTTTGAGGGCTGGACCCTACGAGCAGTACTTC. This translates into CASSLRAGPYEQYF.